What follows describes a single T cell receptor (beta chain). This entry comes from a study of blood T cell repertoires in COVID-19. The CDR3 contains 16 residues. Germline values: CDR1 SGHRS, CDR2 YFSETQ. V lost 3 bases, J lost 5 bases, and 17 bases lay in between. Source study methods: Amplifying reference gene primers gave estimates of nucleated cell counts. Profiling relied on immunoSEQ multiplex PCR, and the TCRdb table lists in-frame clones only, not all of them. The V and J calls and the clone size are those of that table, but D and trimming were determined from the DNA. The sample records over 150,000 clones, approximately 91% being singletons.

The rearrangement links TRBV5-1 to TRBJ2-2, with a tentative D call TRBD1 (8 bases). This sequence was found in a man aged 18 to 30 with acute or convalescent COVID-19. Sample: peripheral blood. This CDR3 is CASSSRTGRGTGELFF. The CDR3 DNA sequence: TGCGCCAGCAGCTCTAGGACAGGGAGGGGGACCGGGGAGCTGTTTTTT.